This T cell receptor (beta chain) comes out of a study of T cell responses to AZD1222 COVID-19 vaccine. Repertoires were generated with immunoSEQ multiplex PCR, while TCRdb's copy carries only in-frame clones and drops some. The table includes some 80,000 clones, about nine tenths detected once. Trimming at V came to 3 bases and at J to 10 bases, leaving 12 bases not matched to a gene. CDR1 and CDR2 (germline): KGHSH, LQKENI. The CDR3 is 16 amino acids. This TCR derives from an adult who received the MenACWY meningococcal vaccine as a control. V is TRBV18 and J is TRBJ1-6, with 7 bases matching TRBD1. The sample here was peripheral blood, taken 28 days after the second dose of the MenACWY control vaccine. Here the CDR3 reads CASSPSLTGSHSPLHF. DNA for the CDR3: TGTGCCAGCTCACCGTCCCTGACAGGGTCCCACTCACCCCTCCACTTT. Using reference TRBV18 and TRBJ1-6 for the parts outside the CDR3, the full variable domain is NAGVMQNPRHLVRRRGQEARLRCSPMKGHSHVYWYRQLPEEGLKFMVYLQKENIIDESGMPKERFSAEFPKEGPSILRIQQVVRGDSAAYFCASSPSLTGSHSPLHFGNGTRLTVT.